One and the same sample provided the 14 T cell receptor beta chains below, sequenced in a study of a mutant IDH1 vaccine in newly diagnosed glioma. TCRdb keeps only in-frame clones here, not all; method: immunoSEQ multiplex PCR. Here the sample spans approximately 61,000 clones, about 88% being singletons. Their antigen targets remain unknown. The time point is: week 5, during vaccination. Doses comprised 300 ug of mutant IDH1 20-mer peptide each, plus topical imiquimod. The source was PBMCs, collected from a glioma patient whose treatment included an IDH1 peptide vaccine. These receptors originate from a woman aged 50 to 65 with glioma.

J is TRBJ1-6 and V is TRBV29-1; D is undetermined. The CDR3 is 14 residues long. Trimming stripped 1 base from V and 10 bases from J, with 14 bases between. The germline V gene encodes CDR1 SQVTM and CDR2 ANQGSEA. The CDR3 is CSVEVEGVGSPLHF. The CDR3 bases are TGCAGCGTTGAAGTCGAGGGTGTTGGATCACCCCTCCACTTT.

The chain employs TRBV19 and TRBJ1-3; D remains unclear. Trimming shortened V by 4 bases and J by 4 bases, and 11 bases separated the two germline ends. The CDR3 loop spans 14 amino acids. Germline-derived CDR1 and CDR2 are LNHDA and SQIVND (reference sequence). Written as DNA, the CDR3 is TGTGCCAGTAGTAGCCCCCGCGGAGGAAACACCATATATTTT. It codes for CASSSPRGGNTIYF.

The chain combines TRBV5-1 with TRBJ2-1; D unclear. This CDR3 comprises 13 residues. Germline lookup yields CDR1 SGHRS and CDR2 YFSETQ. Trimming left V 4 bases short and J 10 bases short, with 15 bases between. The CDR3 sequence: CASSVIRVEEQFF. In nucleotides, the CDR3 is TGCGCCAGCAGCGTGATTCGGGTCGAGGAGCAGTTCTTC.

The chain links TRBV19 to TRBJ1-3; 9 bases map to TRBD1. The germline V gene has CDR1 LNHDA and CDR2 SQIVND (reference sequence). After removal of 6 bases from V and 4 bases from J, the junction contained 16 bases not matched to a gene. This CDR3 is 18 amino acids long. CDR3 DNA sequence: TGTGCCAGTAGCGCGGGGACAGGGTACACCTTGAGAGGAAACACCATATATTTT. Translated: CASSAGTGYTLRGNTIYF.

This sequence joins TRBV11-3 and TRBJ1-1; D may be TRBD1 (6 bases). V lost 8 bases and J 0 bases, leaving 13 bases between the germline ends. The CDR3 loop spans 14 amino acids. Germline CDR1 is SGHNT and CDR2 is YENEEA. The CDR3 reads CASGWGHMNTEAFF. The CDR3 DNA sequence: TGTGCCAGCGGATGGGGGCACATGAACACTGAAGCTTTCTTT.

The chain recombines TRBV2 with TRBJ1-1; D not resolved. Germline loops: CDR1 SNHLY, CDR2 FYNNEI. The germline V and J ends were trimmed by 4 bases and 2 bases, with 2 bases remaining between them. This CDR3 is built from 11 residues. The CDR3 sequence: CASSANTEAFF. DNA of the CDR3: TGTGCCAGCAGTGCCAACACTGAAGCTTTCTTT.

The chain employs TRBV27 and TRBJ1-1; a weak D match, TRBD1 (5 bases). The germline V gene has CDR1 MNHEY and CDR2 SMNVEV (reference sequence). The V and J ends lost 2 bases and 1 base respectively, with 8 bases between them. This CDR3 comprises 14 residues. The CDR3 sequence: CASSLAGPNTEAFF. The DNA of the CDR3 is TGTGCCAGCAGTTTAGCAGGGCCGAACACTGAAGCTTTCTTT.

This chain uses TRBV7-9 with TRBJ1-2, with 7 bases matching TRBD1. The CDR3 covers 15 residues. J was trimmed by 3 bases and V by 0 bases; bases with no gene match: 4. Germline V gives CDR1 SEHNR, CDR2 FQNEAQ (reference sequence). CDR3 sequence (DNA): TGTGCCAGCAGCTTAGCGACAGGGAGTCACTATGGCTACACCTTC. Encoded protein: CASSLATGSHYGYTF.

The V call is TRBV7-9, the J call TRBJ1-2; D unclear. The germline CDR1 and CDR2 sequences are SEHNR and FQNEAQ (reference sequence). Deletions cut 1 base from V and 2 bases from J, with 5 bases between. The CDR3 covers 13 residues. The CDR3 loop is CASSLVGNYGYTF. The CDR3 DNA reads TGTGCCAGCAGCTTAGTGGGAAACTATGGCTACACCTTC.

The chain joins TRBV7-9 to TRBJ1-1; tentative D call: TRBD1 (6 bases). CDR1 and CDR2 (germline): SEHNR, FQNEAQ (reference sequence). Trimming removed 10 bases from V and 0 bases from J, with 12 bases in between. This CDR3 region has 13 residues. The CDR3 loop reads CATGTNLNTEAFF. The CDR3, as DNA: TGTGCCACCGGGACAAACCTGAACACTGAAGCTTTCTTT.

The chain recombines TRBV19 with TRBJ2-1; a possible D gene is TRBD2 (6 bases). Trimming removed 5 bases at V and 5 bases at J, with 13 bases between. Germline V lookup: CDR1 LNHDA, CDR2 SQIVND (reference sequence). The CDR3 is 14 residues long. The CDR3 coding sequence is TGTGCCAGTAGTGATAGAAGGAGGGACAATGAGCAGTTCTTC. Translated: CASSDRRRDNEQFF.

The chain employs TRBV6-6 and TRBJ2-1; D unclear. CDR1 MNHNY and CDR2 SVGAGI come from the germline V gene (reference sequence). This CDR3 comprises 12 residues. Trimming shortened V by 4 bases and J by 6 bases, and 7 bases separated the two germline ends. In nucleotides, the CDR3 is TGTGCCAGCAGTTCCCCCCCCAATGAGCAGTTCTTC. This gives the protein CASSSPPNEQFF.

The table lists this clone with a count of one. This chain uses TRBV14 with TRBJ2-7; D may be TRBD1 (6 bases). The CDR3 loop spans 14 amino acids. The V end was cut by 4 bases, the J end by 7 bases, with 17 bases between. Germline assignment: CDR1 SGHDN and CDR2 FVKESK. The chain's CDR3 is CASSPLRDISEQYF. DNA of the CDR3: TGTGCCAGCAGCCCTCTCCGGGACATTAGTGAGCAGTACTTC.

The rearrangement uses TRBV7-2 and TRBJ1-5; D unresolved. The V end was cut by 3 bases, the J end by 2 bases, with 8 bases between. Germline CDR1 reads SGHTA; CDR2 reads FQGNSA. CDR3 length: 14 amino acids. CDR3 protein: CASSFLGGNQPQHF. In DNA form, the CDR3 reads TGTGCCAGCAGCTTCCTCGGTGGCAATCAGCCCCAGCATTTT.